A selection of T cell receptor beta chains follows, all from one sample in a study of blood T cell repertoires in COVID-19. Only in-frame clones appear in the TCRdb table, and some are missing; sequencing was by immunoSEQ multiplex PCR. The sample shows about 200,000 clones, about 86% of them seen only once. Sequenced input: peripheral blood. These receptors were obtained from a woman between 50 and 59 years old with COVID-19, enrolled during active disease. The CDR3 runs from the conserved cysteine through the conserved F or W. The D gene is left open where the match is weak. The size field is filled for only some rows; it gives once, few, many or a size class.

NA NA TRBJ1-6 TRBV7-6 CASSVTAYTNSPLHF TGTGCCAGCAGCGTTACAGCCTACACTAATTCACCCCTCCACTTT
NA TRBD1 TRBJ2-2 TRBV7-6 CASSLAGQGAGELFF TGTGCCAGCAGCTTAGCCGGACAGGGGGCCGGGGAGCTGTTTTTT
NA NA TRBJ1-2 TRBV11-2 CASSFQGPMDGYTF TGTGCCAGCAGCTTCCAGGGGCCCATGGATGGCTACACCTTC
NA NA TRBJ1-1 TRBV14 CASSQDWGGKTEAFF TGTGCCAGCAGCCAAGATTGGGGGGGGAAAACTGAAGCTTTCTTT
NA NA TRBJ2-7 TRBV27 CASSPNGAYEQYF TGTGCCAGCAGCCCAAACGGAGCTTACGAGCAGTACTTC
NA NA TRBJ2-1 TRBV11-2 CASSPLLGSSSYNEQFF TGTGCCAGCAGCCCTCTACTGGGCAGCAGCTCCTACAATGAGCAGTTCTTC
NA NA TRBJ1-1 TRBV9 CASSATEAFF TGTGCCAGCAGCGCTACTGAAGCTTTCTTT
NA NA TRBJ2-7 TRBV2 CASSVDTSSYEQYF TGTGCCAGCAGCGTTGACACGAGCTCCTACGAGCAGTACTTC
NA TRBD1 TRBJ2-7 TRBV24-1 CATSDPGQGSYEQYF TGTGCCACCAGTGATCCGGGACAGGGATCCTACGAGCAGTACTTC
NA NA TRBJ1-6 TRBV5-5 CASSLAFQQGEGSPLHF TGTGCCAGCAGCTTGGCCTTTCAGCAGGGCGAAGGTTCACCCCTCCACTTT
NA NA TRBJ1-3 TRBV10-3 CAILDSLLSGNTIYF TGTGCCATCTTGGACAGCCTCCTCTCTGGAAACACCATATATTTT
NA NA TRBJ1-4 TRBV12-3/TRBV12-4 CASSFSFWEKLFF TGTGCCAGCAGTTTTAGTTTCTGGGAAAAACTGTTTTTT
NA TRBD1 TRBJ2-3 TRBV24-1 CATSGGTAEITDTQYF TGTGCCACCAGTGGAGGGACAGCCGAAATCACAGATACGCAGTATTTT
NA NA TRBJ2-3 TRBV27 CASSFPGDTQYF TGTGCCAGCAGTTTCCCGGGAGATACGCAGTATTTT
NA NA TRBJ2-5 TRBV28 CASSSEGLETQYF TGTGCCAGCAGTTCGGAGGGTCTGGAGACCCAGTACTTC
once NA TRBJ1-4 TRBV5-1 CASSLADTGIGEKLFF TGCGCCAGCAGCTTGGCCGATACGGGGATTGGTGAAAAACTGTTTTTT
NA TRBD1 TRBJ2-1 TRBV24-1 CATSGTGGADNEQFF TGTGCCACCAGTGGGACAGGGGGCGCCGACAATGAGCAGTTCTTC
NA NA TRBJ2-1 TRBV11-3 CASSRRESYNEQFF TGTGCCAGCAGCCGGCGGGAATCCTACAATGAGCAGTTCTTC
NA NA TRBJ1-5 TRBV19 CASSTTGFSNQPQHF TGTGCCAGTAGCACAACAGGGTTCAGCAATCAGCCCCAGCATTTT
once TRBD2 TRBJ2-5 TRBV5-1 CASSPKSGIQETQYF TGCGCCAGCAGCCCTAAAAGCGGGATCCAAGAGACCCAGTACTTC
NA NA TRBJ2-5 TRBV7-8 CASSQGGGQAAGTQYF TGTGCCAGCAGCCAGGGAGGGGGGCAGGCCGCAGGGACCCAGTACTTC
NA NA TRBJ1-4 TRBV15 CATSRPDSPNEKLFF TGTGCCACCAGCAGACCCGACAGTCCTAATGAAAAACTGTTTTTT
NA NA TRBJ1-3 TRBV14 CASSQDHGGNTIYF TGTGCCAGCAGCCAAGATCACGGTGGAAACACCATATATTTT
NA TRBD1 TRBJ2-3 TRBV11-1 CASSQGTAIDTQYF TGTGCCAGCAGCCAAGGGACAGCAATAGATACGCAGTATTTT
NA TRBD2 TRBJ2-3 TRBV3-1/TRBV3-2 CASSRRAGGGTDTQYF TGTGCCAGCAGCCGCCGAGCGGGGGGGGGCACAGATACGCAGTATTTT
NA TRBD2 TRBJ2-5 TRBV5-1 CASSLGTSGGAETQYF TGCGCCAGCAGCTTGGGAACTAGCGGGGGGGCGGAGACCCAGTACTTC
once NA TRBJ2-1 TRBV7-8 CASSQSPYNEQFF TGTGCCAGCAGCCAATCACCCTATAATGAGCAGTTCTTC
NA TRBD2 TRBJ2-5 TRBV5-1 CASSLEPTSGVIQETQYF TGCGCCAGCAGCTTGGAACCGACTAGCGGGGTAATCCAAGAGACCCAGTACTTC
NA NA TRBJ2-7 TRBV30 CAWSVPGGMYEQYF TGTGCCTGGAGTGTGCCGGGGGGCATGTACGAGCAGTACTTC
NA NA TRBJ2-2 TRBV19 CASRGRTGGNTGELFF TGTGCCAGTCGTGGTAGAACCGGGGGGAACACCGGGGAGCTGTTTTTT
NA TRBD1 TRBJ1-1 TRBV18 CASSPLVGTGLNTEAFF TGTGCCAGCTCGCCCCTGGTCGGGACAGGCCTGAACACTGAAGCTTTCTTT
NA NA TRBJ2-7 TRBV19 CASRPGLSPYEQYF TGTGCCAGTAGACCGGGACTGAGCCCCTACGAGCAGTACTTC
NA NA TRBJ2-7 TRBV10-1 CASSESGYEQYF TGCGCCAGCAGTGAATCCGGTTACGAGCAGTACTTC
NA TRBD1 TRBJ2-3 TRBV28 CASSPMDRPLLTDTQYF TGTGCCAGCAGTCCCATGGACAGGCCTCTTCTCACAGATACGCAGTATTTT
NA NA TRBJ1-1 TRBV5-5 CASSPLTGNTEAFF TGTGCCAGCAGTCCCCTGACAGGGAACACTGAAGCTTTCTTT
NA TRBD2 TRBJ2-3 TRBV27 CATGTSVHTQYF TGTGCCACCGGGACTAGCGTTCATACGCAGTATTTT
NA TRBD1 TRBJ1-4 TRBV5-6 CASSSVGGQNEKLFF TGTGCCAGCAGCTCGGTCGGGGGACAGAATGAAAAACTGTTTTTT
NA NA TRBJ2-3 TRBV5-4 CASSRDTDTQYF TGTGCCAGCAGCCGCGACACAGATACGCAGTATTTT
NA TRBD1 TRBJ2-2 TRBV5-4 CASSTYRGRTGELFF TGTGCCAGCAGCACCTACAGGGGGCGCACCGGGGAGCTGTTTTTT
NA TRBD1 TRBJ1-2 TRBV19 CASSIEDRGGYTF TGTGCCAGTAGTATCGAAGACAGGGGTGGCTACACCTTC
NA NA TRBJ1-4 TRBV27 CASMRRGGEKLFF TGTGCCAGCATGAGGAGGGGGGGAGAAAAACTGTTTTTT
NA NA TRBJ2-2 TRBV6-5 CASNAGANTGELFF TGTGCCAGCAACGCAGGCGCGAACACCGGGGAGCTGTTTTTT
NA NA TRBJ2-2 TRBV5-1 CASSYRDSSTGELFF TGCGCCAGCAGCTATCGGGACTCCTCCACCGGGGAGCTGTTTTTT
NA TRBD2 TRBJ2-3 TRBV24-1 CATGMSGASTDTQYF TGTGCCACCGGAATGAGCGGGGCTAGCACAGATACGCAGTATTTT
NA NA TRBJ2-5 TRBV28 CATKGQTFQETQYF TGTGCCACCAAGGGGCAGACATTCCAAGAGACCCAGTACTTC
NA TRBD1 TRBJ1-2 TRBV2 CASLTGSENGYTF TGTGCCAGCTTGACAGGGTCGGAAAATGGCTACACCTTC
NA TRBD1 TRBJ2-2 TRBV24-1 CATSDLTGDRELFF TGTGCCACCAGTGATTTAACAGGGGACCGGGAGCTGTTTTTT